The source of this T cell receptor beta chain is a study of CD8+ T cells in alopecia areata. Looking at the study overall: Patients in the treated group were given tofacitinib by mouth, 5 to 10 mg twice a day. After 6 to 18 months of tofacitinib, follow-up continued 6 months off drug.

Punch biopsies of lesional scalp, plus peripheral blood, were taken from alopecia areata patients. Overall study findings and caveats: Higher clonality was seen in lesional scalp than in normal scalp, especially in alopecia totalis/universalis.

Only a few counts were recorded for this clone. Its antigen is still unknown. Extraction and reverse transcription of RNA yielded cDNA as the sequencing template. TCRdb's copy holds only in-frame clones and misses some; the assay was immunoSEQ multiplex PCR. The sample contains around 98,000 clones, 35% to 50% of which appear only once. Germline values: CDR1 SQVTM, CDR2 ANQGSEA. The germline V and J ends were trimmed by 5 bases and 4 bases, with 11 bases remaining between them. CDR3 length equals 12 residues. This sequence originates from a human donor with alopecia areata. This chain connects TRBV29-1 to TRBJ1-1, with D tentatively TRBD1 (5 bases). Sequenced input: CD4+ T cells sorted from blood. Here the CDR3 reads CSVLGRGTEAFF. DNA for the CDR3: TGCAGCGTTCTAGGGAGGGGCACTGAAGCTTTCTTT.